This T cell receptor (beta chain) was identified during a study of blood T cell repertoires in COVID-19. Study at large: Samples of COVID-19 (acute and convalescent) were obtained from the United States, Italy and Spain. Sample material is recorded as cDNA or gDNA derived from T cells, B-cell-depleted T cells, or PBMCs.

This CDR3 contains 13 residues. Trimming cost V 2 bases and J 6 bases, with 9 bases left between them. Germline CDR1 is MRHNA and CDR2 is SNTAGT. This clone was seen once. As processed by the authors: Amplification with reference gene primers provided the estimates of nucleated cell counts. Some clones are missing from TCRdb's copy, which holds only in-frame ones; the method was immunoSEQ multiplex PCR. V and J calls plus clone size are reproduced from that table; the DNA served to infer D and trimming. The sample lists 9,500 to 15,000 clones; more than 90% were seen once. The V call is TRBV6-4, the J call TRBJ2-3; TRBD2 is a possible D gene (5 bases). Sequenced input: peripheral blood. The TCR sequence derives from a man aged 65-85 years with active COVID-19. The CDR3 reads CASSDERADTQYF. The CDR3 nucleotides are TGTGCCAGCAGTGACGAGAGGGCGGATACGCAGTATTTT.